The sequence of this T cell receptor (beta chain) was determined in a study of T-cell reconstitution after alpha-beta-depleted transplantation in children. The study, taken as a whole, reports: A year had passed since transplant, and T-cell counts and diversity by then came mostly from newly produced T cells. As was reported, about two months after transplant, alpha-beta T cells came from several hundred expanded graft clones. Several patients had high TCRbeta diversity at day 60; it came from surviving recipient T cells and thymic progenitors.

This clonotype was counted at least ten times. The antigen is not known. For TCRbeta, the library was prepared with unique molecular identifiers. TCRdb re-derived calls from the PCR reads in MiXCR, one entry per CDR3 protein. The table includes 350,000 to 500,000 distinct CDR3 sequences, around two fifths detected once. The CDR3 is 13 amino acids. The V end lost 3 bases, the J end lost 4 bases, and 9 bases lay between the germline ends. Germline V lookup: CDR1 SGHNT, CDR2 YENEEA. Material: PBMCs, obtained before TCRalphabeta/CD19-depleted stem cell transplant. This sequence was found in a girl aged 2-10 years with aplastic anemia, due to receive a stem cell transplant. The chain uses TRBV11-3 and TRBJ2-5, with a possible D match to TRBD1 (6 bases). Here the CDR3 DNA reads TGTGCCAGCAGCTTCTCCAGGGGAGAGACCCAGTACTTC. It is translated as CASSFSRGETQYF.